This TCR beta chain comes out of a study of blood T cell repertoires in COVID-19. Whole-study context: Samples representing acute and convalescent COVID-19 were sourced from the United States, Italy and Spain. T cells, B-cell-depleted T cells, or PBMCs supplied cDNA or gDNA.

This CDR3 contains 15 residues. Germline V CDR1 and CDR2: MGHRA, YSYEKL. The V gene lost 2 bases and the J gene lost 9 bases, with 19 bases spanning the gap. Only one count was recorded for this clone. In the source study's methods: Quantification of nucleated cells was approximated via reference gene primer amplification. Repertoires were generated with immunoSEQ multiplex PCR, while TCRdb's copy carries only in-frame clones and drops some. V, J and clone size reflect that table, while D and trimming were determined from the DNA. The table shows 96,000 or so clones, with 88% occurring only once. The sequencing input was peripheral blood. The receptor's source is a woman of 80 years or more with acute or convalescent COVID-19. The chain combines TRBV4-1 with TRBJ2-5, with a possible D match to TRBD2 (5 bases). CDR3 sequence reads: CASSQLEGGGGAQYF. The CDR3 coding sequence is TGCGCCAGCAGCCAACTTGAGGGTGGTGGTGGGGCCCAGTACTTC.